One sample yielded the 22 T cell receptor beta chains listed below, sequenced in a study of blood T cell repertoires in COVID-19. The assay was immunoSEQ multiplex PCR, and TCRdb's table has in-frame clones only and misses some. The sample records about 670,000 clones, around 89% being singletons. What was sequenced was peripheral blood. Receptors originate from a woman in her late teens or twenties with acute or convalescent COVID-19.

The V call is TRBV6-2 or TRBV6-3, the J call TRBJ2-1, with a tentative D call TRBD2 (5 bases). The germline V gene encodes CDR1 MNHEY and CDR2 SVGEGT. CDR3 length equals 18 residues. Trimming shortened V by 0 bases and J by 8 bases, and 23 bases separated the two germline ends. CDR3 amino acids: CASSYSLTGIGTVDEQFF. CDR3 DNA sequence: TGTGCCAGCAGTTACTCTTTGACGGGGATAGGAACGGTGGATGAGCAGTTCTTC.

The chain combines TRBV27 with TRBJ2-7; possible D gene TRBD1, 6 bases. There are 12 residues in the CDR3. V gave up 3 bases and J gave up 6 bases, with 9 bases separating them. Germline loops: CDR1 MNHEY, CDR2 SMNVEV (reference sequence). As DNA, the CDR3 is TGTGCCAGCAGTTTTCAGGGGCGCGAGCAGTACTTC. This encodes CASSFQGREQYF.

The rearrangement joins TRBV29-1 to TRBJ1-2; D possibly corresponds to TRBD1 (6 bases). This CDR3 comprises 14 residues. V was shortened by 7 bases and J by 5 bases, with 20 bases between the two germline ends. The germline CDR1 and CDR2 sequences are SQVTM and ANQGSEA. CDR3 amino acids: CSADKGHRPYGYTF. CDR3 coding DNA: TGCAGCGCAGACAAGGGACACCGACCGTATGGCTACACCTTC.

The gene calls are TRBV24-1 and TRBJ1-2; a weak D match, TRBD1 (6 bases). The CDR3 is made up of 14 amino acids. The germline V gene has CDR1 KGHDR and CDR2 SFDVKD. V dropped 4 bases and J dropped 5 bases, with 13 bases sitting between them. CDR3 bases: TGTGCCACCAGTGACTATGACAGGACGTATGGCTACACCTTC. It is translated as CATSDYDRTYGYTF.

The J gene is TRBJ2-7, the V gene TRBV11-3; 8 bases fit TRBD1. V was pared by 5 bases and J by 2 bases, with 5 bases of the junction left unmatched. Germline V gene sequence: CDR1 SGHNT, CDR2 YENEEA. The CDR3 contains 14 residues. CDR3 loop: CASSPRDRPYEQYF. The DNA for the CDR3 is TGTGCCAGCAGCCCCCGGGACAGGCCCTACGAGCAGTACTTC.

The chain employs TRBV24-1 and TRBJ2-5, with 9 bases lining up with TRBD1. V gave up 4 bases and J gave up 3 bases; unmatched junction bases: 5. This CDR3 comprises 15 residues. Germline CDR1 KGHDR, CDR2 SFDVKD. CDR3 protein: CATSETRTGEETQYF. The CDR3 bases are TGTGCCACCAGTGAAACCCGGACAGGGGAAGAGACCCAGTACTTC.

The rearrangement uses TRBV30 and TRBJ1-5; D is undetermined. V dropped 0 bases and J dropped 3 bases, with 9 bases sitting between them. The CDR3 is 14 residues long. Germline values: CDR1 GTSNPN, CDR2 SVGIG (reference sequence). CDR3 bases: TGTGCCTGGAGTGTTGGGAGCCCCAATCAGCCCCAGCATTTT. This codes for CAWSVGSPNQPQHF. The complete variable domain, with remaining parts taken from reference TRBV30 and TRBJ1-5, reads SQTIHQWPATLVQPVGSPLSLECTVEGTSNPNLYWYRQAAGRGLQLLFYSVGIGQISSEVPQNLSASRPQDRQFILSSKKLLLSDSGFYLCAWSVGSPNQPQHFGDGTRLSIL.

This chain uses TRBV19 with TRBJ1-1, with D possibly being TRBD1 (5 bases). Germline V lookup: CDR1 LNHDA, CDR2 SQIVND (reference sequence). V shed 5 bases and J shed 1 base, with 11 bases lying between them. The CDR3 has 14 residues. The CDR3 coding sequence is TGTGCCAGTAGTCCACATAGGGGGAACACTGAAGCTTTCTTT. Its protein product is CASSPHRGNTEAFF. Using reference TRBV19 and TRBJ1-1 for the parts outside the CDR3, the full variable domain is DGGITQSPKYLFRKEGQNVTLSCEQNLNHDAMYWYRQDPGQGLRLIYYSQIVNDFQKGDIAEGYSVSREKKESFPLTVTSAQKNPTAFYLCASSPHRGNTEAFFGQGTRLTVV.

The chain combines TRBV9 with TRBJ2-3; 10 bases map to TRBD2. CDR1 is SGDLS and CDR2 is YYNGEE in the germline V gene. There are 14 residues in the CDR3. V lost 2 bases and J lost 5; bases outside the gene matches: 2. CDR3 nucleotide sequence: TGTGCCAGCAGCGTCCCTAGCGGGGGAGATACGCAGTATTTT. The encoded protein is CASSVPSGGDTQYF.

The chain combines TRBV18 with TRBJ2-2; no clear D. CDR1 KGHSH and CDR2 LQKENI come from the germline V gene. V was cut by 6 bases and J by 4 bases, with 15 bases left in between. The CDR3 loop spans 15 amino acids. CDR3 nucleotides: TGTGCCAGCTCGTGGCAATCGGGTAGCACCGGGGAGCTGTTTTTT. It specifies CASSWQSGSTGELFF.

The chain joins TRBV18 to TRBJ1-2; possibly TRBD1 for D (5 bases). Trimming cost V 2 bases and J 1 base, with 14 bases left between them. Germline CDR1 reads KGHSH; CDR2 reads LQKENI. The CDR3 length is 16 residues. The CDR3 loop is CASSPKGPGFNYGYTF. CDR3 sequence (DNA): TGTGCCAGCTCACCAAAGGGGCCCGGATTTAACTATGGCTACACCTTC.

The genes are TRBV12-3 or TRBV12-4 and TRBJ2-1, with D maybe TRBD2 (6 bases). Trimming removed 3 bases from V and 6 bases from J, with 9 bases in between. The CDR3 totals 13 residues. DNA of the CDR3: TGTGCCAGCAGTTTTGGAGGGTTCAATGAGCAGTTCTTC. It encodes CASSFGGFNEQFF.

The V gene is TRBV2, the J gene TRBJ2-1, with 10 positions matching TRBD2. The CDR3 has 14 amino acids. Germline CDR1 and CDR2: SNHLY and FYNNEI. Trimming took 6 bases from V and 6 from J; bases not matched to a gene: 5. CDR3 nucleotides: TGTGCCAGCAGCGGACTAGCGGTGGCCAATGAGCAGTTCTTC. Translated: CASSGLAVANEQFF.

This clone occurred once. This rearrangement joins TRBV24-1 to TRBJ1-3; 9 bases match TRBD1. Trimming at V came to 9 bases and at J to 8 bases, leaving 10 bases not matched to a gene. The CDR3 contains 14 residues. In germline, CDR1 is KGHDR, CDR2 SFDVKD. The CDR3, as DNA: TGTGCCACCGGGGACAGGGTAATATTAGACACCATATATTTT. Amino acids: CATGDRVILDTIYF.

The CDR3 nucleotides read TGCGCCAGCAGCTTGGTGGGGGGGCGCGACACTGAAGCTTTCTTT. The encoded protein is CASSLVGGRDTEAFF. The chain couples TRBV5-1 to TRBJ1-1; a weak D match, TRBD1 (6 bases). This CDR3 has 15 residues. The ends were cut back, 0 bases at V and 3 bases at J, with 12 bases in the middle. Germline CDR1 is SGHRS and CDR2 is YFSETQ.

The chain is built from TRBV5-6 and TRBJ2-1, with 16 bases fitting TRBD2. J gave up 6 bases and V 3 bases, and 3 bases lay outside the gene matches. The CDR3 is made up of 16 amino acids. Germline CDR1 reads SGHDT; CDR2 reads YYEEEE. CDR3 sequence: CASSWGLAGGLNEQFF. The CDR3 DNA reads TGTGCCAGCAGCTGGGGACTAGCGGGGGGGCTCAATGAGCAGTTCTTC.

The CDR3 DNA reads TGTGCCAGCAGCTTAGGAGCGCTAGCGGGGGGGCCAGAGCAGTTCTTC. It translates to CASSLGALAGGPEQFF. This chain links TRBV7-8 with TRBJ2-1, with TRBD2 matching over 12 bases. The J segment lost 10 bases and the V segment lost 1 base, leaving 8 bases of the junction unmatched. This CDR3 is 16 amino acids long. The germline gives CDR1 SGHVS, CDR2 FQNEAQ.

The chain carries TRBV5-1 and TRBJ2-1; 8 bases are shared with TRBD2. Trimming took 4 bases from V and 4 from J; bases not matched to a gene: 7. Looked up from germline, CDR1 is SGHRS and CDR2 is YFSETQ. This CDR3 is 15 amino acids long. Here the CDR3 reads CASSTRGEIYNEQFF. The CDR3 DNA sequence: TGCGCCAGCAGCACGCGGGGGGAGATATACAATGAGCAGTTCTTC.

CDR3 loop: CASSDSPESGTEAFF. Here the CDR3 DNA reads TGTGCCAGCAGTGACTCTCCCGAGTCGGGCACTGAAGCTTTCTTT. This chain links TRBV6-4 with TRBJ1-1; D is unclear. Trimming removed 0 bases at V and 4 bases at J, with 12 bases between. The germline gives CDR1 MRHNA, CDR2 SNTAGT. The CDR3 length is 15 residues.

The rearrangement uses TRBV11-2 and TRBJ2-1; TRBD1 matches at 9 bases. The V gene's germline CDR1 is SGHAT and CDR2 FQNNGV. The CDR3 is made up of 14 amino acids. J gave up 8 bases and V 2 bases, and 4 bases lay outside the gene matches. DNA of the CDR3: TGTGCCAGCAGCTTAAGGGACAGGGATGATGAGCAGTTCTTC. It yields the protein CASSLRDRDDEQFF.

The chain recombines TRBV29-1 with TRBJ1-1; D is undetermined. The V gene's germline CDR1 is SQVTM and CDR2 ANQGSEA. Deletions cut 5 bases from V and 1 base from J, with 8 bases between. The CDR3 is 12 amino acids. The chain's CDR3 is CSVYSSNTEAFF. Here the CDR3 DNA reads TGCAGCGTTTACAGTTCGAACACTGAAGCTTTCTTT.

The V gene is TRBV5-1, the J gene TRBJ2-5; the D gene is possibly TRBD2 (6 bases). V was clipped by 3 bases and J by 5 bases, with 23 bases between them. The germline V gene encodes CDR1 SGHRS and CDR2 YFSETQ. The CDR3 totals 17 residues. The CDR3 sequence is CASSYYGGTQDTETQYF. In DNA, the CDR3 is TGCGCCAGCAGCTACTATGGCGGGACTCAGGATACGGAGACCCAGTACTTC.